A single sample is the source of the 29 T cell receptor beta chains below, sequenced in a study of OX40 agonist ivuxolimab in advanced cancers. TCRdb keeps only in-frame clones here, not all; method: immunoSEQ multiplex PCR. The table lists 55,000 to 80,000 clones, around nine tenths of them singletons. Sequences were derived from CD4+ or CD8+ T cells sorted from blood, sampled in a trial of the OX40 agonist ivuxolimab. The receptors stem from an adult with an advanced solid tumor such as melanoma, head and neck, liver or kidney cancer.

V is TRBV6-5 and J is TRBJ2-5; D gene uncertain. CDR1 and CDR2 (germline): MNHEY, SVGAGI. Trimming shortened V by 0 bases and J by 2 bases, and 7 bases separated the two germline ends. There are 14 residues in the CDR3. For the CDR3, the DNA is TGTGCCAGCAGTTACTCCGGGCCACAAGAGACCCAGTACTTC. This codes for CASSYSGPQETQYF.

The rearrangement links TRBV5-1 to TRBJ2-1; perhaps TRBD2 as D (6 bases). Germline values: CDR1 SGHRS, CDR2 YFSETQ. The V end lost 5 bases, the J end lost 8 bases, and 20 bases lay between the germline ends. The CDR3 totals 15 residues. CDR3 in DNA: TGCGCCAGCAGGGAGGGACGGGCCGGTCGGTATGAGCAGTTCTTC. Amino acids: CASREGRAGRYEQFF.

This chain connects TRBV27 to TRBJ2-3; TRBD2 matches at 10 bases. Trimming cost V 6 bases and J 5 bases; bases outside gene matches: 11. The V gene's germline CDR1 is MNHEY and CDR2 SMNVEV (reference sequence). The CDR3 length is 16 residues. The CDR3 sequence: CASSQLAGKTGDTQYF. The CDR3 nucleotides read TGTGCCAGCAGCCAACTAGCGGGAAAAACGGGAGATACGCAGTATTTT.

The chain employs TRBV19 and TRBJ2-3, with 11 positions matching TRBD2. Germline loops: CDR1 LNHDA, CDR2 SQIVND (reference sequence). The CDR3 runs 16 residues. V was pared by 3 bases and J by 2 bases, with 4 bases of the junction left unmatched. CDR3 region: CASSITSGSFTDTQYF. In DNA, the CDR3 is TGTGCCAGTAGTATCACTAGCGGGAGCTTCACAGATACGCAGTATTTT.

This rearrangement joins TRBV29-1 to TRBJ1-1; D unresolved. CDR1 and CDR2 from the germline V gene are SQVTM and ANQGSEA. The CDR3 is 12 residues long. V gave up 4 bases and J gave up 0 bases, with 6 bases separating them. The CDR3 nucleotides read TGCAGCGTTGGGGCCATGAACACTGAAGCTTTCTTT. It translates to CSVGAMNTEAFF.

The chain combines TRBV9 with TRBJ2-3, with 7 bases lining up with TRBD2. Trimming at V came to 1 base and at J to 4 bases, leaving 6 bases not matched to a gene. Germline V CDR1 and CDR2: SGDLS, YYNGEE. The CDR3 covers 15 residues. The CDR3 nucleotides read TGTGCCAGCAGCGTAACAGCGGGGAGCGCAGATACGCAGTATTTT. It codes for CASSVTAGSADTQYF. The entire variable domain, with the rest obtained from reference TRBV9 and TRBJ2-3, is as follows: DSGVTQTPKHLITATGQRVTLRCSPRSGDLSVYWYQQSLDQGLQFLIQYYNGEERAKGNILERFSAQQFPDLHSELNLSSLELGDSALYFCASSVTAGSADTQYFGPGTRLTVL.

The CDR3 nucleotides are TGTGCCATCAGTGAGTCGCAGGTGGGCTACACCTTC. It translates to CAISESQVGYTF. V is TRBV10-3 and J is TRBJ1-2, with no clear D. The V gene's germline CDR1 is ENHRY and CDR2 SYGVKD. The CDR3 is made up of 12 amino acids. The ends were cut back, 0 bases at V and 8 bases at J, with 7 bases in the middle.

V and J are TRBV28 and TRBJ1-1, with 9 nucleotides matching TRBD1. V dropped 4 bases and J dropped 4; count of bases not matched to a gene: 7. Germline V gene lookup returns CDR1 MDHEN and CDR2 SYDVKM. CDR3 length: 15 amino acids. As DNA, the CDR3 is TGTGCCAGCAGTTCCGGGGGACAGGGAAGCACTGAAGCTTTCTTT. It specifies CASSSGGQGSTEAFF.

V usage is TRBV27 and J usage is TRBJ2-7; TRBD1 is a possible D gene (6 bases). The CDR3 runs to 12 residues. Deletions cut 6 bases from V and 5 bases from J, with 11 bases between. The germline V gene has CDR1 MNHEY and CDR2 SMNVEV (reference sequence). CDR3 nucleotides: TGTGCCAGCAGACGGGACATAAACGAGCAGTACTTC. Translation gives CASRRDINEQYF.

J is TRBJ2-5 and V is TRBV29-1; D may be TRBD1 or TRBD2 (5 bases each). V was cut by 7 bases and J by 1 base, with 10 bases left in between. The CDR3 extends over 12 amino acids. Germline V gene data show CDR1 as SQVTM and CDR2 as ANQGSEA. CDR3 bases: TGCAGCGCCGGGACGGCCCAAGAGACCCAGTACTTC. It translates to CSAGTAQETQYF.

The rearrangement joins TRBV19 to TRBJ2-7; tentative D call: TRBD1 (6 bases). V lost 4 bases to trimming and J lost 0 bases, with 13 bases between them. Germline V gene data show CDR1 as LNHDA and CDR2 as SQIVND (reference sequence). The length of the CDR3 is 15 residues. CDR3 nucleotide sequence: TGTGCCAGTAGTAAGCTCGCAGGGGCCTCCTACGAGCAGTACTTC. Translation gives CASSKLAGASYEQYF.

The CDR3 DNA is TGTGCCAGCAGTTCTCCCGGGCCGGGGGAGCAGTTCTTC. Translating it yields CASSSPGPGEQFF. The rearrangement uses TRBV6-5 and TRBJ2-1, with D possibly TRBD2 on 5 matching bases. The V end lost 4 bases, the J end lost 10 bases, and 14 bases lay between the germline ends. Germline values: CDR1 MNHEY, CDR2 SVGAGI. The CDR3 extends over 13 amino acids.

The rearrangement joins TRBV7-8 to TRBJ2-6; 7 bases agree with TRBD1. The CDR3 spans 16 residues. In germline, CDR1 is SGHVS, CDR2 FQNEAQ. With 5 bases clipped from V and 4 bases from J, the junction kept 8 bases outside the gene matches. CDR3: CASSPRTGGGANVLTF. In nucleotides, the CDR3 is TGTGCCAGCAGCCCCCGGACAGGTGGCGGGGCCAACGTCCTGACTTTC.

The count of this clone is one. The chain is built from TRBV11-2 and TRBJ2-2; D remains unclear. Germline V gives CDR1 SGHAT, CDR2 FQNNGV. V dropped 1 base and J dropped 3 bases, with 18 bases sitting between them. CDR3 size: 18 residues. CDR3 loop: CASSLGGLRFRYTGELFF. The CDR3 DNA is TGTGCCAGCAGCTTAGGTGGATTGCGGTTCCGGTACACCGGGGAGCTGTTTTTT.

The J gene is TRBJ1-2, the V gene TRBV28; D might be TRBD1 (5 bases). Trimming took 3 bases from V and 2 from J, leaving 7 bases between them. Germline V gene lookup returns CDR1 MDHEN and CDR2 SYDVKM. This CDR3 is built from 13 residues. The CDR3 loop reads CASSLGGNYGYTF. Here the CDR3 DNA reads TGTGCCAGCAGTTTGGGGGGGAACTATGGCTACACCTTC.

This clone was recorded only once. The V gene is TRBV29-1, the J gene TRBJ2-2, with D hard to call. Germline CDR1 reads SQVTM; CDR2 reads ANQGSEA. Trimming stripped 7 bases from V and 4 bases from J, with 7 bases between. The CDR3 sequence is 11 residues long. The CDR3 DNA follows: TGCAGCGGACGGTTCACCGGGGAGCTGTTTTTT. This translates into CSGRFTGELFF.

The rearrangement uses TRBV30 and TRBJ2-7; 7 positions match TRBD1. The CDR3 contains 12 residues. V lost 4 bases and J lost 0; bases outside the gene matches: 0. Germline CDR1 GTSNPN, CDR2 SVGIG (reference sequence). The CDR3 reads CAWTGGSYEQYF. The DNA for the CDR3 is TGTGCCTGGACAGGGGGCTCCTACGAGCAGTACTTC.

The chain carries TRBV28 and TRBJ2-2, with TRBD2 matching 7 bases. Germline trimming cut 5 bases from V and 4 bases from J; bases unmatched to any gene: 10. This CDR3 has 16 amino acids. Germline CDR1 and CDR2: MDHEN and SYDVKM. CDR3 coding DNA: TGTGCCAGCAGTCCTCTAGGGGCGGGAGTCACCGGGGAGCTGTTTTTT. Its protein product is CASSPLGAGVTGELFF.

This sequence joins TRBV19 and TRBJ1-1, with 8 nucleotides matching TRBD1. Germline trimming cut 1 base from V and 2 bases from J; bases unmatched to any gene: 9. The length of the CDR3 is 17 residues. CDR1 and CDR2 from the germline V gene are LNHDA and SQIVND (reference sequence). The CDR3 DNA follows: TGTGCCAGTAGTATAGGTTGGACAGGGCTTGGCAACACTGAAGCTTTCTTT. Translating gives CASSIGWTGLGNTEAFF.

The chain links TRBV6-5 to TRBJ2-4, with D tentatively TRBD1 or TRBD2 (7 bases each). Trimming shortened V by 6 bases and J by 9 bases, and 21 bases separated the two germline ends. Germline values: CDR1 MNHEY, CDR2 SVGAGI. There are 15 residues in the CDR3. The CDR3 region has the DNA TGTGCCAGCAGCCGGGACAGTGGGAGGGTAACCATTCAGTACTTC. Translated, it gives CASSRDSGRVTIQYF.

For this clone: This same CDR3 is encoded by further DNA sequences in the sample. The chain joins TRBV18 to TRBJ2-5; D gene ambiguous. V lost 0 bases and J lost 1, with 6 bases in between. Germline V lookup: CDR1 KGHSH, CDR2 LQKENI. The CDR3 has 14 residues. In DNA form, the CDR3 reads TGTGCCAGCTCACCACCCGGCAGCCAAGAGACCCAGTACTTC. Its translation is CASSPPGSQETQYF.

The table lists this clone with a count of one. CDR3 in amino acids: CASSLRYEQYF. Written as DNA, the CDR3 is TGTGCCAGCAGTCTACGGTACGAGCAGTACTTC. The chain uses TRBV2 and TRBJ2-7; D remains unclear. Germline V gene data show CDR1 as SNHLY and CDR2 as FYNNEI. The CDR3 totals 11 residues. V shed 5 bases and J shed 4 bases, with 6 bases lying between them.

The chain employs TRBV10-1 and TRBJ2-1; D is unclear. Trimming pared 3 bases from V and 14 bases from J, leaving 14 bases between. The CDR3 has 12 residues. Germline lookup yields CDR1 WNHNN and CDR2 SYGVQD (reference sequence). CDR3 in amino acids: CASSDHGGREFF. In DNA, the CDR3 is TGCGCCAGCAGTGATCACGGCGGTCGGGAGTTCTTC.

The chain has TRBV21-1 and TRBJ2-7. TRBV21-1 corresponds to a pseudogene. The CDR3 has 13 amino acids. Here the CDR3 DNA reads TGTGCCAGCAGCAAAGAGGAATCTTACGAGCAGTACTTC. Amino acid sequence: CASSKEESYEQYF.

This chain connects TRBV6-6 to TRBJ1-1, with 8 bases identical to TRBD1. Trimming removed 11 bases from V and 3 bases from J; junction bases left unmatched: 11. CDR1 and CDR2 from the germline V gene are MNHNY and SVGAGI (reference sequence). This CDR3 is built from 14 residues. CDR3 coding DNA: TGTGCCCACGGCCCCGGGACAGGACACACTGAAGCTTTCTTT. This encodes CAHGPGTGHTEAFF.

J is TRBJ2-3 and V is TRBV30; D is ambiguous. V was shortened by 1 base and J by 3 bases, with 11 bases between the two germline ends. The CDR3 runs 14 residues. Germline V gene sequence: CDR1 GTSNPN, CDR2 SVGIG (reference sequence). This CDR3 is CAWSEGGETDTQYF. The CDR3 nucleotides read TGTGCCTGGAGTGAAGGTGGGGAAACAGATACGCAGTATTTT.

About this clone: At one of its ends the junction is not consistent with the germline gene, which may arise from a read error. CDR3 residues: CASSRTSGRAGETQYF. DNA of the CDR3: TGTGCTAGCAGCCGGACTAGCGGGAGGGCCGGGGAGACCCAGTACTTC. The rearrangement uses TRBV7-7 and TRBJ2-5; 15 bases line up with TRBD2. CDR3 length equals 16 residues. From germline, CDR1 is SSHAT and CDR2 FNYEAQ (reference sequence).

This rearrangement joins TRBV7-9 to TRBJ1-1; D call uncertain. This CDR3 contains 14 residues. Between the trimmed V and J ends, which lost 0 bases and 5 bases, there was a span of 10 bases. Germline V gene data show CDR1 as SEHNR and CDR2 as FQNEAQ (reference sequence). CDR3 sequence: CASSLAGTRTEAFF. The CDR3 region has the DNA TGTGCCAGCAGCTTAGCTGGCACGAGGACTGAAGCTTTCTTT.

The CDR3 here is CASTPARGDTQYF. The CDR3 coding sequence is TGTGCCAGTACCCCTGCTCGGGGAGATACGCAGTATTTT. The V gene is TRBV19, the J gene TRBJ2-3, with D possibly TRBD2 on 5 matching bases. The CDR3 contains 13 residues. V was trimmed by 7 bases and J by 5 bases, leaving 13 bases between them. Looked up from germline, CDR1 is LNHDA and CDR2 is SQIVND (reference sequence). Full variable domain (rest looked up from reference TRBV19 and TRBJ2-3): DGGITQSPKYLFRKEGQNVTLSCEQNLNHDAMYWYRQDPGQGLRLIYYSQIVNDFQKGDIAEGYSVSREKKESFPLTVTSAQKNPTAFYLCASTPARGDTQYFGPGTRLTVL.